The 18 T cell receptor beta chains below all came from one sample that was sequenced in a study of shared clonotypes between healthy human individuals. Measured with immunoSEQ multiplex PCR; TCRdb has only the in-frame clones, and not every one. The sample has some 650,000 clones; 97% are singletons. Sequencing was done on a sample of naive CD4+ T cells sorted from blood. Subset: CD45RA+ positively selected. Every receptor here comes from a woman aged 25 to 39 in good health.

The chain joins TRBV10-2 to TRBJ1-1; D gene unclear. This CDR3 region has 16 residues. Deletions cut 6 bases from V and 4 bases from J, with 21 bases between. Germline V CDR1 and CDR2: WSHSY, SAAADI. CDR3 nucleotides: TGCGCCAGCAGGGAGGAGCCCCAAGCGTCCCTCACTGAAGCTTTCTTT. Residues: CASREEPQASLTEAFF.

The chain carries TRBV5-1 and TRBJ2-6; 8 bases are shared with TRBD2. Germline CDR1 and CDR2: SGHRS and YFSETQ. Trimming cost V 5 bases and J 0 bases; bases outside gene matches: 10. This CDR3 contains 18 residues. CDR3 DNA sequence: TGCGCCAGCAGTCGTAGCGGGAATCCCCTCTCTGGGGCCAACGTCCTGACTTTC. Residues: CASSRSGNPLSGANVLTF. Together with reference TRBV5-1 and TRBJ2-6, the CDR3 gives the full variable domain: KAGVTQTPRYLIKTRGQQVTLSCSPISGHRSVSWYQQTPGQGLQFLFEYFSETQRNKGNFPGRFSGRQFSNSRSEMNVSTLELGDSALYLCASSRSGNPLSGANVLTFGAGSRLTVL.

The chain carries TRBV11-3 and TRBJ2-1; 7 bases line up with TRBD1. The CDR3 length is 16 residues. J lost 5 bases, V lost 4 bases, and 11 bases had no gene match. The germline V gene encodes CDR1 SGHNT and CDR2 YENEEA. The CDR3 sequence is CASSCYRGETHNEQFF. The CDR3 DNA is TGTGCCAGCAGCTGCTACAGGGGAGAGACCCACAATGAGCAGTTCTTC.

The rearrangement links TRBV7-2 to TRBJ2-3; no reliable D call. Germline V gene sequence: CDR1 SGHTA, CDR2 FQGNSA. With 2 bases removed from V and 5 bases from J, the gap between germline ends came to 5 bases. CDR3 length equals 12 residues. This chain's CDR3 is CASSLTRDTQYF. DNA of the CDR3: TGTGCCAGCAGCTTAACGCGAGATACGCAGTATTTT.

This clone came up once. The chain uses TRBV10-1 and TRBJ1-4; the D gene is possibly TRBD1 (6 bases). V lost 4 bases and J 5 bases, leaving 8 bases between the germline ends. Germline V CDR1 and CDR2: WNHNN, SYGVQD (reference sequence). The CDR3 is 13 amino acids. CDR3 in DNA: TGCGCCAGCAGTGGACAGGAGAATGAAAAACTGTTTTTT. Amino acids: CASSGQENEKLFF.

The chain recombines TRBV5-1 with TRBJ2-1; the match to TRBD2 covers 14 bases. Germline CDR1 SGHRS, CDR2 YFSETQ. The CDR3 runs to 19 residues. V lost 5 bases, J lost 7 bases, and 17 bases stayed unmatched. CDR3 region: CASRWGLAGVTRGGNEQFF. The DNA for the CDR3 is TGCGCCAGCAGGTGGGGACTAGCGGGAGTGACACGAGGAGGGAATGAGCAGTTCTTC.

The gene calls are TRBV6-5 and TRBJ2-5, with D possibly TRBD1 on 6 matching bases. V lost 6 bases, J lost 7 bases, and 12 bases lay in between. In germline, CDR1 is MNHEY, CDR2 SVGAGI. This CDR3 has 12 residues. CDR3 DNA sequence: TGTGCCAGCAGGGGGGCACCTGGGACCCAGTACTTC. This encodes CASRGAPGTQYF.

CDR3 sequence: CASSLQGAGELFF. CDR3 nucleotides: TGTGCCAGCAGCTTACAAGGGGCCGGGGAGCTGTTTTTT. The V and J genes are TRBV11-2 and TRBJ2-2; D might be TRBD1 (5 bases). This CDR3 region has 13 residues. Germline CDR1 SGHAT, CDR2 FQNNGV. Trimming took off 2 bases at V and 6 bases at J, with 7 bases between the two ends.

V usage is TRBV2 and J usage is TRBJ2-3; TRBD1 matches 12 bases. In germline, CDR1 is SNHLY, CDR2 FYNNEI. V shed 6 bases, J shed 2 bases, and the junction held 12 bases outside the gene matches. The CDR3 loop spans 18 amino acids. Written as DNA, the CDR3 is TGTGCCAGCAGCGCCCTAGGGACAGGGGGCGGGTTCACAGATACGCAGTATTTT. Translating it yields CASSALGTGGGFTDTQYF. Together with reference TRBV2 and TRBJ2-3, the CDR3 gives the full variable domain: EPEVTQTPSHQVTQMGQEVILRCVPISNHLYFYWYRQILGQKVEFLVSFYNNEISEKSEIFDDQFSVERPDGSNFTLKIRSTKLEDSAMYFCASSALGTGGGFTDTQYFGPGTRLTVL.

The gene calls are TRBV19 and TRBJ1-4, with D possibly TRBD1 on 5 matching bases. V was shortened by 7 bases and J by 8 bases, with 26 bases between the two germline ends. The V gene's germline CDR1 is LNHDA and CDR2 SQIVND (reference sequence). The CDR3 totals 17 residues. Here the CDR3 reads CASKVGRTQGRREKLFF. The CDR3 bases are TGTGCCAGTAAGGTCGGAAGAACCCAGGGAAGGCGAGAAAAACTGTTTTTT.

The rearrangement joins TRBV28 to TRBJ2-2; TRBD1 might be the D (5 bases). The CDR3 has 17 amino acids. CDR1 and CDR2 (germline): MDHEN, SYDVKM. The germline V and J ends were trimmed by 5 bases and 5 bases, with 21 bases remaining between them. CDR3 in DNA: TGTGCCAGCAGTCCTTGGGCGTCGGACAAACGGACCGGGGAGCTGTTTTTT. Translated: CASSPWASDKRTGELFF.

This chain uses TRBV2 with TRBJ1-5; the D is unclear. The CDR3 length is 15 residues. Trimming took off 6 bases at V and 0 bases at J, with 12 bases between the two ends. CDR1 and CDR2 (germline): SNHLY, FYNNEI. Here the CDR3 reads CASRLSYGSNQPQHF. The DNA for the CDR3 is TGTGCCAGCAGGCTCAGTTACGGTAGCAATCAGCCCCAGCATTTT.

The V and J genes are TRBV4-1 and TRBJ2-2; D not resolved. CDR1 MGHRA and CDR2 YSYEKL come from the germline V gene. With 1 base removed from V and 6 bases from J, the gap between germline ends came to 15 bases. CDR3 length: 16 residues. The CDR3 here is CASSQGHSVSAGELFF. The CDR3 nucleotides are TGCGCCAGCAGCCAAGGACATAGTGTTTCGGCCGGGGAGCTGTTTTTT.

The V call is TRBV28, the J call TRBJ1-4; no reliable D call. Germline V gene lookup returns CDR1 MDHEN and CDR2 SYDVKM. The germline V and J ends were trimmed by 4 bases and 4 bases, with 7 bases remaining between them. The CDR3 has 13 residues. The CDR3 loop reads CASSWIFNEKLFF. The CDR3 DNA sequence: TGTGCCAGCAGTTGGATCTTTAATGAAAAACTGTTTTTT.

Written as DNA, the CDR3 is TGTGCCAGCAGTCCCGGACAGCCAAACACTGAAGCTTTCTTT. This gives the protein CASSPGQPNTEAFF. The V gene is TRBV27, the J gene TRBJ1-1; tentative D call: TRBD1 (6 bases). The V and J ends lost 5 bases and 2 bases respectively, with 12 bases between them. The CDR3 totals 14 residues. From germline, CDR1 is MNHEY and CDR2 SMNVEV (reference sequence).

The chain has TRBV10-1 and TRBJ2-7; D is uncertain. CDR3 length: 17 amino acids. Germline CDR1 reads WNHNN; CDR2 reads SYGVQD (reference sequence). V lost 6 bases and J 0 bases, leaving 21 bases between the germline ends. In nucleotides, the CDR3 is TGCGCCAGCAGGGCCCGCAACGTCGGGTTACGCTCCTACGAGCAGTACTTC. This gives the protein CASRARNVGLRSYEQYF.

The chain has TRBV7-3 and TRBJ2-1, with 10 positions matching TRBD1. Looked up from germline, CDR1 is SGHTA and CDR2 is FQGTGA. This CDR3 comprises 17 residues. The J segment lost 4 bases and the V segment lost 0 bases, leaving 6 bases of the junction unmatched. The CDR3 DNA follows: TGTGCCAGCAGCTTAACCCCACCGGGACAGGGGTACAATGAGCAGTTCTTC. This translates into CASSLTPPGQGYNEQFF.

The chain is built from TRBV30 and TRBJ2-5, with TRBD2 identical over 10 bases. With 2 bases clipped from V and 0 bases from J, the junction kept 3 bases outside the gene matches. The length of the CDR3 is 15 residues. Germline V gives CDR1 GTSNPN, CDR2 SVGIG (reference sequence). This CDR3 reads CAWSQGLADQETQYF. Here the CDR3 DNA reads TGTGCCTGGAGTCAAGGACTAGCGGACCAAGAGACCCAGTACTTC.